The 10 T cell receptor beta chains reported below all come from one sample, sequenced in a study of blood T cell repertoires in COVID-19. Repertoires were generated with immunoSEQ multiplex PCR, while TCRdb's copy carries only in-frame clones and drops some. The profile shows more than 80,000 clones, roughly 89% of them singletons. Sequencing was carried out using peripheral blood. The origin of the receptors is a woman in her fifties or sixties with COVID-19, enrolled during active disease.

The V and J genes are TRBV6-2 or TRBV6-3 and TRBJ1-5; possibly TRBD1 for D (6 bases). With 4 bases removed from V and 3 bases from J, the gap between germline ends came to 10 bases. The CDR3 is 14 amino acids. Germline CDR1 is MNHEY and CDR2 is SVGEGT. The CDR3 DNA reads as TGTGCCAGCAGTTTCCAGGGGTACAATCAGCCCCAGCATTTT. Translation gives CASSFQGYNQPQHF.

The genes are TRBV7-2 and TRBJ2-5, with TRBD1 as a possible D gene (6 bases). Germline-derived CDR1 and CDR2 are SGHTA and FQGNSA. V was cut by 5 bases and J by 1 base, with 17 bases left in between. The CDR3 totals 16 residues. CDR3 sequence: CASSGGPTRGQETQYF. Here the CDR3 DNA reads TGTGCCAGCAGCGGGGGCCCAACGAGGGGCCAAGAGACCCAGTACTTC.

This rearrangement joins TRBV19 to TRBJ1-2; possibly TRBD1 for D (6 bases). Germline CDR1 and CDR2: LNHDA and SQIVND (reference sequence). The CDR3 contains 14 residues. Trimming shortened V by 5 bases and J by 4 bases, and 14 bases separated the two germline ends. The CDR3: CASSPAGGVYGYTF. CDR3 nucleotide sequence: TGTGCCAGTAGTCCGGCGGGGGGCGTCTATGGCTACACCTTC.

The V and J genes are TRBV10-3 and TRBJ1-2; TRBD1 agrees at 9 bases. Germline CDR1 reads ENHRY; CDR2 reads SYGVKD. V shed 4 bases and J 3 bases; nucleotides not matched to a gene: 3. This CDR3 has 14 residues. In nucleotides, the CDR3 is TGTGCCATCAGTGTCCGGACAGGGGACTATGGCTACACCTTC. Protein: CAISVRTGDYGYTF.

The rearrangement links TRBV5-1 to TRBJ2-3; TRBD1 matches at 8 bases. This CDR3 comprises 14 residues. Germline loops: CDR1 SGHRS, CDR2 YFSETQ. V trimming: 3 bases; J trimming: 6 bases; junction bases outside the gene matches: 6. The CDR3 loop reads CASSSQGAGDTQYF. CDR3 nucleotide sequence: TGCGCCAGCAGCTCCCAGGGGGCGGGGGATACGCAGTATTTT.

This chain joins TRBV11-3 and TRBJ2-2; TRBD1 agrees at 7 bases. The CDR3 runs 16 residues. Germline CDR1 and CDR2: SGHNT and YENEEA. J gave up 5 bases and V 5 bases, and 11 bases lay outside the gene matches. This chain's CDR3 is CASSPRRGGLTGELFF. In nucleotides, the CDR3 is TGTGCCAGCAGCCCCCGGAGAGGGGGCCTGACCGGGGAGCTGTTTTTT.

The CDR3 protein is CAISDRVNEKLFF. The CDR3, as DNA: TGTGCCATCAGTGACAGGGTTAATGAAAAACTGTTTTTT. V usage is TRBV10-3 and J usage is TRBJ1-4; a weak D match, TRBD1 (5 bases). Trimming left V 3 bases short and J 4 bases short, with 6 bases between. The CDR3 is made up of 13 amino acids. Germline CDR1 ENHRY, CDR2 SYGVKD.

The rearrangement joins TRBV7-9 to TRBJ1-2, with no clear D. The ends were cut back, 4 bases at V and 8 bases at J, with 17 bases in the middle. The CDR3 runs 14 residues. Germline CDR1 and CDR2: SEHNR and FQNEAQ (reference sequence). CDR3: CASSSPSPTSGYTF. The CDR3 DNA is TGTGCCAGCAGCTCCCCCTCCCCGACAAGCGGCTACACCTTC.

V gene TRBV5-6 combines with J gene TRBJ2-7; D is perhaps TRBD1 (6 bases). CDR1 and CDR2 (germline): SGHDT, YYEEEE. The CDR3 is 13 amino acids. Between the trimmed V and J ends, which lost 4 bases and 3 bases, there was a span of 11 bases. CDR3 nucleotide sequence: TGTGCCAGCAGCGCCAGGGGTAGCTACGAGCAGTACTTC. Its protein is CASSARGSYEQYF.

This chain joins TRBV28 and TRBJ1-4, with D unclear. Trimming stripped 3 bases from V and 10 bases from J, with 15 bases between. CDR3 length: 14 residues. The germline CDR1 and CDR2 sequences are MDHEN and SYDVKM. The CDR3, as DNA: TGTGCCAGCAGTTTGGGCACTCGAGAAGGAAAACTGTTTTTT. The encoded protein is CASSLGTREGKLFF.